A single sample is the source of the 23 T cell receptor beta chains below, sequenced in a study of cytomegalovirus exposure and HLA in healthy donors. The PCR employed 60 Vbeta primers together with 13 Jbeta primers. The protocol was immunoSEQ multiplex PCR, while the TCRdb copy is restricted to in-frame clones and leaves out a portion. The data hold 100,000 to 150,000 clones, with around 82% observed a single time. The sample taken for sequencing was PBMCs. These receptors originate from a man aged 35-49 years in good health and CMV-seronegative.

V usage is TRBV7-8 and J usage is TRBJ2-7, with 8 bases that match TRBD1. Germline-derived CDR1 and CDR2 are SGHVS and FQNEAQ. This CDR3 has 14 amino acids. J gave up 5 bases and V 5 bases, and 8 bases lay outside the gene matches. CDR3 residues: CASSRTRTGNEQYF. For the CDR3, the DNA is TGTGCCAGCAGCCGGACAAGGACAGGGAACGAGCAGTACTTC.

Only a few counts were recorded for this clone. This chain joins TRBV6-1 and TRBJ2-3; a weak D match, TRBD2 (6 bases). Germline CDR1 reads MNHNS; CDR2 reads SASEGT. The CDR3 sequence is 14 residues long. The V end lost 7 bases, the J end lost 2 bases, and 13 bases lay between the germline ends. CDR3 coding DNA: TGTGCCAGCAAGACTAGGCTCAACACAGATACGCAGTATTTT. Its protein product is CASKTRLNTDTQYF.

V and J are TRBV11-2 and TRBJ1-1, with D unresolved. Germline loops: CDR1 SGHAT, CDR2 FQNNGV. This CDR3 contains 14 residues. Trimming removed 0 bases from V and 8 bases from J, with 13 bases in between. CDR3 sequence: CASSLDPWQVEAFF. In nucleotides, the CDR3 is TGTGCCAGCAGCTTAGATCCCTGGCAGGTGGAAGCTTTCTTT.

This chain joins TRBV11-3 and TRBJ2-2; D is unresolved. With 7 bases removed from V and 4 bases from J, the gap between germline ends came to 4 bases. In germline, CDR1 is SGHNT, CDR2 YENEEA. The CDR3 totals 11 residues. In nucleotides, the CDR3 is TGTGCCAGCACCGGCACCGGGGAGCTGTTTTTT. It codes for CASTGTGELFF.

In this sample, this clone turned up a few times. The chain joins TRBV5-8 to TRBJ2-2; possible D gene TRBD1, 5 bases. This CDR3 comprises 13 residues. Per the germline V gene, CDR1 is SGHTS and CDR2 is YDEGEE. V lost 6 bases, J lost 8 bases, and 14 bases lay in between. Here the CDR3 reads CASKPRVTGELFF. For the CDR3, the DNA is TGTGCCAGCAAGCCCAGGGTTACAGGGGAGCTGTTTTTT.

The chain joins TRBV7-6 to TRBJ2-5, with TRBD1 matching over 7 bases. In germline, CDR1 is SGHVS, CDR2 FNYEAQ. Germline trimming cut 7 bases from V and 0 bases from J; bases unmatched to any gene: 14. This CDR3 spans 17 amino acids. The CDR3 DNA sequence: TGTGCCAGCATCAATAGCCCCCGGGACAGCCACCAAGAGACCCAGTACTTC. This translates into CASINSPRDSHQETQYF. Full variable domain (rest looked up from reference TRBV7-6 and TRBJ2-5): GAGVSQSPRYKVTKRGQDVALRCDPISGHVSLYWYRQALGQGPEFLTYFNYEAQQDKSGLPNDRFSAERPEGSISTLTIQRTEQRDSAMYRCASINSPRDSHQETQYFGPGTRLLVL.

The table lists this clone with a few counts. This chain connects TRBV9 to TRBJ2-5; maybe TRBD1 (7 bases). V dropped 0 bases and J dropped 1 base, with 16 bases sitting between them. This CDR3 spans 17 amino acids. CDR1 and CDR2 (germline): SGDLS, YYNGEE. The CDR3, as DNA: TGTGCCAGCAGCGTAGCTGCAGGGGGGAATCCCCAAGAGACCCAGTACTTC. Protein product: CASSVAAGGNPQETQYF.

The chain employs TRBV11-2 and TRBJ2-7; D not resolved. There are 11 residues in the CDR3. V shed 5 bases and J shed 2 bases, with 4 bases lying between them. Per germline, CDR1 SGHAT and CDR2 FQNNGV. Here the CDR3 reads CASSVTYEQYF. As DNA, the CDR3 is TGTGCCAGCAGCGTCACCTACGAGCAGTACTTC.

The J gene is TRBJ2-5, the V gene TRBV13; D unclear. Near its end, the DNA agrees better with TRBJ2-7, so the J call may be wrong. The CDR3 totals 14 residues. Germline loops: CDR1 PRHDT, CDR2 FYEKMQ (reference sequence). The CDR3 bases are TGTGCCAGCAGCTTAGGAGAAAGATTCTACGAGCAGTACTTC. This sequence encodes CASSLGERFYEQYF.

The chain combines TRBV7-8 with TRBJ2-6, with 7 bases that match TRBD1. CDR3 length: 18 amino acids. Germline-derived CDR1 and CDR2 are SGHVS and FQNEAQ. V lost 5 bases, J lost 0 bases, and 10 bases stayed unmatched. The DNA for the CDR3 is TGTGCCAGCAGCACCAAAATACAGGGGCGCTCTGGGGCCAACGTCCTGACTTTC. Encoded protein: CASSTKIQGRSGANVLTF. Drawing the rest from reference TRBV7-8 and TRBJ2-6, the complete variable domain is GAGVSQSPRYKVAKRGQDVALRCDPISGHVSLFWYQQALGQGPEFLTYFQNEAQLDKSGLPSDRFFAERPEGSVSTLKIQRTQQEDSAVYLCASSTKIQGRSGANVLTFGAGSRLTVL.

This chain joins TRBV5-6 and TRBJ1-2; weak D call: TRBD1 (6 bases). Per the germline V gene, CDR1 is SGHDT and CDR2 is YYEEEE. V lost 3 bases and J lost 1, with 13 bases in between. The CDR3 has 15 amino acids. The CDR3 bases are TGTGCCAGCAGCTCGGGACACGGAGTTAACTATGGCTACACCTTC. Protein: CASSSGHGVNYGYTF.

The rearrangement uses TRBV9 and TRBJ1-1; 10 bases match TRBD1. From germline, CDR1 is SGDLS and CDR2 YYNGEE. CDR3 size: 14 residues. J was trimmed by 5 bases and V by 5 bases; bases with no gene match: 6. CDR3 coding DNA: TGTGCCAGCAGTAACGGGGGACAGGGGACTGAAGCTTTCTTT. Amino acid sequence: CASSNGGQGTEAFF. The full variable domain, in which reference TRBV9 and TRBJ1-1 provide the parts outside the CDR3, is DSGVTQTPKHLITATGQRVTLRCSPRSGDLSVYWYQQSLDQGLQFLIQYYNGEERAKGNILERFSAQQFPDLHSELNLSSLELGDSALYFCASSNGGQGTEAFFGQGTRLTVV.

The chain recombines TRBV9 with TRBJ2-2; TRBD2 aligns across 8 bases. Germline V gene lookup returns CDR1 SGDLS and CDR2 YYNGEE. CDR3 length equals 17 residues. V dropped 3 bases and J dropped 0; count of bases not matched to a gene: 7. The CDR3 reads CASSARGGLSNTGELFF. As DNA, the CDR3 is TGTGCCAGCAGCGCCCGGGGGGGCCTTTCGAACACCGGGGAGCTGTTTTTT.

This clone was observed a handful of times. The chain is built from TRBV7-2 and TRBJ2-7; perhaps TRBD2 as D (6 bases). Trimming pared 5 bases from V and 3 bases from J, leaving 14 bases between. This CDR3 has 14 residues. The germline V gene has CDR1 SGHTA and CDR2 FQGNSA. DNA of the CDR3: TGTGCCAGCAGCCCCGCAGGGACTGACTACGAGCAGTACTTC. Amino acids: CASSPAGTDYEQYF.

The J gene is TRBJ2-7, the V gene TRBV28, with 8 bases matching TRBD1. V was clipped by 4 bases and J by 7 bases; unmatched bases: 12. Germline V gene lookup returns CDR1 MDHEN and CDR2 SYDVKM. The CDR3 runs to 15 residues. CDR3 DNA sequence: TGTGCCAGCAGTTGGCAGGGGGCGGTTTTAGGGGAGCAGTACTTC. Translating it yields CASSWQGAVLGEQYF.

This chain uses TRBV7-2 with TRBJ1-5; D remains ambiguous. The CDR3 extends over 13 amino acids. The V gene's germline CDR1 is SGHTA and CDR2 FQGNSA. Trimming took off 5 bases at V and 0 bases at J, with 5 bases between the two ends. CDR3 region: CASSPNSNQPQHF. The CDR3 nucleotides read TGTGCCAGCAGCCCCAATAGCAATCAGCCCCAGCATTTT.

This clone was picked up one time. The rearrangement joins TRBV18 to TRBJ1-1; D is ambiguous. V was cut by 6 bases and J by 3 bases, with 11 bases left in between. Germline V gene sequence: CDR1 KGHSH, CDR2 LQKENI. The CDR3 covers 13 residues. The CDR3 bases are TGTGCCAGCTCCCCGACTTTATACACTGAAGCTTTCTTT. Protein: CASSPTLYTEAFF.

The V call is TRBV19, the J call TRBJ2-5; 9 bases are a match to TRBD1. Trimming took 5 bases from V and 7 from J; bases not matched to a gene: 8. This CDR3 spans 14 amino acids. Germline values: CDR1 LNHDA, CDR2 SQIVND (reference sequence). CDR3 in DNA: TGTGCCAGTAGTGGACCCGGGACAGGGACGACCCAGTACTTC. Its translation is CASSGPGTGTTQYF.

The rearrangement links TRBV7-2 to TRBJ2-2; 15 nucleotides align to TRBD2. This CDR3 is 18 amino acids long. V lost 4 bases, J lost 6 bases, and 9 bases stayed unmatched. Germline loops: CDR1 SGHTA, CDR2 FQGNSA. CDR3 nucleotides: TGTGCCAGCAGCTACGGACTAGCGGGGGGGTTCCTCGCCGGGGAGCTGTTTTTT. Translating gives CASSYGLAGGFLAGELFF.

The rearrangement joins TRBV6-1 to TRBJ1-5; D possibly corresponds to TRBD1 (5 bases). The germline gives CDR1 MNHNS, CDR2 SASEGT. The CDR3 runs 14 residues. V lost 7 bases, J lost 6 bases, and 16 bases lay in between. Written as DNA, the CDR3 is TGTGCCAGCACCGAGGGGAGGGGACGTCAGCCCCAGCATTTT. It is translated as CASTEGRGRQPQHF.

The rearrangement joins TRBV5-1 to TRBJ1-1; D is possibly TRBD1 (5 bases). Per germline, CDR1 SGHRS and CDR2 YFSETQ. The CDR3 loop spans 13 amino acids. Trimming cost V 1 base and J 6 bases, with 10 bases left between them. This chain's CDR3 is CASSLKWGAEAFF. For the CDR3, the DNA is TGCGCCAGCAGCTTGAAGTGGGGGGCTGAAGCTTTCTTT.

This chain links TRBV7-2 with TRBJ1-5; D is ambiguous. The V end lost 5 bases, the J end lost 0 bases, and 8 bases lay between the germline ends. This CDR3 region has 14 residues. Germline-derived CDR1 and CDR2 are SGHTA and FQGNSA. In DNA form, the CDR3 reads TGTGCCAGCAGCCCAAACTATAGCAATCAGCCCCAGCATTTT. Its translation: CASSPNYSNQPQHF.

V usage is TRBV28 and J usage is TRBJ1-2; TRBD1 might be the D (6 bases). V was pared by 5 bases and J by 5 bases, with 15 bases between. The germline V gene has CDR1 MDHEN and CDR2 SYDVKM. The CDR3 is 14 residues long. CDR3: CASSQGGEGYGYTF. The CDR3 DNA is TGTGCCAGCAGTCAAGGGGGAGAGGGATATGGCTACACCTTC.